The 5 T cell receptor beta chains presented below share a single source sample, sequenced in a study of cytomegalovirus exposure and HLA in healthy donors. Method: immunoSEQ multiplex PCR; TCRdb's copy keeps in-frame clones and lacks some. The sample lists under 250,000 clones, more than 75% occurring once. Sequenced: PBMCs. These receptors were taken from a young man in good health and CMV-seropositive.

The rearrangement links TRBV27 to TRBJ1-2; 9 nucleotides align to TRBD1. The V and J ends lost 3 bases and 3 bases, in that order; junction bases with no gene match: 2. CDR1 MNHEY and CDR2 SMNVEV come from the germline V gene (reference sequence). This CDR3 has 14 amino acids. As DNA, the CDR3 is TGTGCCAGCAGTTTTACAGGGGGCCACTATGGCTACACCTTC. Translation: CASSFTGGHYGYTF.

The V gene is TRBV6-1, the J gene TRBJ2-2, with D uncertain. The germline gives CDR1 MNHNS, CDR2 SASEGT. The CDR3 spans 14 residues. Trimming pared 4 bases from V and 4 bases from J, leaving 10 bases between. CDR3 loop: CASSVLMGTGELFF. CDR3 nucleotides: TGTGCCAGCAGTGTCCTGATGGGCACCGGGGAGCTGTTTTTT.

V is TRBV6-5 and J is TRBJ1-1; D gene uncertain. The V gene's germline CDR1 is MNHEY and CDR2 SVGAGI. Trimming took 2 bases from V and 1 from J, leaving 14 bases between them. This CDR3 contains 16 residues. This CDR3 reads CASSYTFGPANTEAFF. The CDR3 nucleotides read TGTGCCAGCAGTTACACTTTCGGACCAGCGAACACTGAAGCTTTCTTT.

This chain uses TRBV30 with TRBJ2-5; D gene uncertain. V was pared by 4 bases and J by 4 bases, with 7 bases between. The CDR3 contains 11 residues. CDR1 is GTSNPN, CDR2 SVGIG, per germline (reference sequence). Written as DNA, the CDR3 is TGTGCCTGGACCTTCGGAGAGACCCAGTACTTC. Its protein product is CAWTFGETQYF.

V and J are TRBV30 and TRBJ2-2, with 13 nucleotides matching TRBD2. The CDR3 runs to 18 residues. Germline V gene lookup returns CDR1 GTSNPN and CDR2 SVGIG (reference sequence). The V and J ends lost 1 base and 7 bases, in that order; junction bases with no gene match: 12. The DNA for the CDR3 is TGTGCCTGGAGTGCCCCGGGACTAGCGGGAATAAGGAACGGGGAGCTGTTTTTT. Amino acid sequence: CAWSAPGLAGIRNGELFF.